Listed here are 32 T cell receptor beta chains from one sample, sequenced in a study of tumor and adjacent non-tumor tissue in lung cancer. A modified ARM-PCR protocol with three rounds of nested PCR amplified TCRbeta. TCRdb passed the multiplex PCR reads through MiXCR, listing each CDR3 protein once. The sample includes over 100,000 distinct CDR3 sequences, about 61% of them seen just once. The template was RNA from unsorted bulk tissue. This non-tumor lung sample came from over 3 cm beyond the tumor edge. The sequenced material came from distant non-tumor lung tissue. The receptors were sampled from a man aged 60-69 years with non-small cell lung cancer.

The chain combines TRBV6-5 with TRBJ2-1, with 8 bases matching TRBD2. CDR3 length: 12 amino acids. Trimming cost V 7 bases and J 7 bases; bases outside gene matches: 3. CDR1 and CDR2 from the germline V gene are MNHEY and SVGAGI. For the CDR3, the DNA is TGTGCCAGCACCCGACTAGCGAATGAGCAGTTCTTC. It translates to CASTRLANEQFF.

Details on this clonotype: The junction differs from germline at one of its ends, possibly a read error. The chain has TRBV11-2 and TRBJ2-3; 8 bases match TRBD2. CDR3 length: 17 residues. Per germline, CDR1 SGHAT and CDR2 FQNNGV. The CDR3 reads CASSVGTRDSSTDTQYF. The CDR3 DNA reads TGTGCTAGCAGCGTAGGGACTAGGGACTCTAGCACAGATACGCAGTATTTT.

As concerns this clonotype: A junction end diverges from the germline sequence, so it may reflect a read error. The genes are TRBV12-3 or TRBV12-4 and TRBJ2-5; 9 bases line up with TRBD2. This CDR3 has 15 amino acids. The CDR3, as DNA: TGTGTCAGCAATTTCTCTAGCGGGATACGAGAGACCCAGTACTTC. This gives the protein CVSNFSSGIRETQYF.

Regarding this clonotype: Lacking the conserved final phenylalanine or tryptophan, this CDR3 likely reflects a read error. The V gene is TRBV6-6, the J gene TRBJ2-3; D possibly corresponds to TRBD1 (6 bases). Per germline, CDR1 MNHNY and CDR2 SVGAGI (reference sequence). This CDR3 has 17 residues. The CDR3, as DNA: TGTGCCAGCAGGCCATACCGGGACACGTTGAGCACATATACGCAGTATTCT. It encodes CASRPYRDTLSTYTQYS.

The rearrangement joins TRBV6-1 to TRBJ1-2, with a tentative D call TRBD1 (6 bases). Between the trimmed V and J ends, which lost 7 bases and 12 bases, there was a span of 27 bases. Germline CDR1 is MNHNS and CDR2 is SASEGT. CDR3 length: 15 amino acids. In DNA, the CDR3 is TGTGCCAGCACCCGGGGGGGGGCTCCTAACTATGACGACACCTTC. Translated: CASTRGGAPNYDDTF.

Note on this clonotype: At one boundary the junction diverges from the germline segment, which might be a read error. The chain has TRBV11-3 and TRBJ2-5, with no clear D. Germline V CDR1 and CDR2: SGHNT, YENEEA. This CDR3 has 13 amino acids. The CDR3 nucleotides are TGTGACAGCAACGTGTACACCACAGAGACCCAGTACTTC. It is translated as CDSNVYTTETQYF.

This clonotype appeared once. The chain couples TRBV6-6 to TRBJ2-3; 9 bases are shared with TRBD1. J gave up 7 bases and V 2 bases, and 7 bases lay outside the gene matches. CDR1 is MNHNY and CDR2 is SVGAGI in the germline V gene (reference sequence). The CDR3 spans 15 residues. CDR3 amino acids: CASSYQDRGANTQYF. The CDR3 DNA is TGTGCCAGCAGTTACCAGGACAGGGGCGCAAATACGCAGTATTTT.

As regards this clonotype: Since a much larger clone is just one base distant, this may be a read error. The CDR3 loop reads CASSPLTGDYDYTF. The CDR3 nucleotides are TGTGCCAGCAGTCCCCTGACAGGAGACTATGACTACACCTTC. The chain joins TRBV7-9 to TRBJ1-2; the D gene is possibly TRBD1 (6 bases). In germline, CDR1 is SEHNR, CDR2 FQNEAQ (reference sequence). The CDR3 covers 14 residues.

This sequence joins TRBV5-4 and TRBJ2-5; the D is unclear. The CDR3 spans 14 residues. V was trimmed by 4 bases and J by 5 bases, leaving 15 bases between them. CDR1 and CDR2 from the germline V gene are SGHNT and YYREEE (reference sequence). The CDR3 DNA reads as TGTGCCAGCAGCCTGGGTGGCAGCGACGAGACCCAGTACTTC. Its translation is CASSLGGSDETQYF.

As concerns this clonotype: Being one base from a much bigger clone, this may be a read error. Because it lacks the conserved phenylalanine or tryptophan at the end, this CDR3 is likely a read error. The chain recombines TRBV6-2 or TRBV6-3 with TRBJ1-4, with D unclear. Trimming shortened V by 5 bases and J by 8 bases, and 12 bases separated the two germline ends. The germline gives CDR1 MNHEY, CDR2 SVGEGT. The CDR3 has 13 residues. CDR3 amino acids: CASSRGYSEKLFL. The CDR3 coding sequence is TGTGCCAGCAGTCGCGGATACAGCGAAAAACTGTTTCTT.

About this clonotype: This clone may be a read error of a much larger clone one base away. V and J are TRBV12-3 or TRBV12-4 and TRBJ1-6, with TRBD1 identical over 8 bases. The CDR3 length is 16 residues. The junction had 18 bases not matched to a gene; V was cut back by 8 bases and J by 12 bases. The CDR3 DNA reads TGTGCCAGCGGACTTACCCACAGGACAGGGTATGGACCCCTCCACTTT. This sequence encodes CASGLTHRTGYGPLHF.

The sample holds a few counts of this clonotype. The V call is TRBV28, the J call TRBJ1-5; D not certain. Germline V lookup: CDR1 MDHEN, CDR2 SYDVKM. Trimming cost V 3 bases and J 7 bases, with 7 bases left between them. The CDR3 extends over 12 amino acids. The CDR3 nucleotides read TGTGCCAGCAGTTTCGGACCACAGCCCCAGCATTTT. Encoded protein: CASSFGPQPQHF. Variable domain in full (rest from reference TRBV28 and TRBJ1-5): DVKVTQSSRYLVKRTGEKVFLECVQDMDHENMFWYRQDPGLGLRLIYFSYDVKMKEKGDIPEGYSVSREKKERFSLILESASTNQTSMYLCASSFGPQPQHFGDGTRLSIL.

Comment on this clonotype: A junction end diverges from the germline sequence, so it may reflect a read error. J is TRBJ1-6 and V is TRBV12-3 or TRBV12-4, with a tentative D call TRBD1 (6 bases). The CDR3 consists of 14 residues. The CDR3 protein is CASRQTGVNSPIHF. Here the CDR3 DNA reads TGTGCCAGCAGACAGACAGGAGTTAATTCACCCATCCACTTT.

In regard to this clonotype: A clone one base away is much larger, so this may be a read error. The chain recombines TRBV28 with TRBJ2-1; D is tentatively TRBD1 or TRBD2 (5 bases each). The CDR3 extends over 14 amino acids. V shed 4 bases and J shed 9 bases, with 16 bases lying between them. CDR1 and CDR2 (germline): MDHEN, SYDVKM. The CDR3, as DNA: TGTGCCAGCAGTTCGGCAGGGACGAACAGTGAGCAGTTCTTC. It translates to CASSSAGTNSEQFF.

The V gene is TRBV6-1, the J gene TRBJ2-7, with 7 nucleotides matching TRBD1. Per germline, CDR1 MNHNS and CDR2 SASEGT. The CDR3 consists of 16 residues. The CDR3 DNA follows: TGTGTCATCAGGGATGTAAGACAGGGCCTTACTTACGAGCAGTACTTC. Protein product: CVIRDVRQGLTYEQYF.

This clonotype was picked up many times. The V call is TRBV5-1, the J call TRBJ1-6; perhaps TRBD1 as D (5 bases). This CDR3 has 16 residues. With 4 bases removed from V and 4 bases from J, the gap between germline ends came to 15 bases. Germline values: CDR1 SGHRS, CDR2 YFSETQ. The CDR3 here is CASSPGSIPYNSPLHF. The DNA for the CDR3 is TGCGCCAGCAGCCCAGGGAGTATTCCGTATAATTCACCCCTCCACTTT.

In its sample, this clonotype was seen many times. The chain recombines TRBV12-3 or TRBV12-4 with TRBJ2-7; possible D gene TRBD2, 6 bases. V lost 5 bases and J 3 bases, leaving 11 bases between the germline ends. This CDR3 is built from 13 residues. CDR3 residues: CASSPGVYYEQYF. The CDR3, as DNA: TGTGCCAGCAGTCCGGGGGTTTACTACGAGCAGTACTTC.

The CDR3 region is CSVQGASENTDTQYF. The DNA of the CDR3 is TGCAGCGTGCAAGGTGCTAGCGAAAACACAGATACGCAGTATTTT. This rearrangement joins TRBV29-1 to TRBJ2-3; tentatively, D is TRBD2 (6 bases). CDR1 SQVTM and CDR2 ANQGSEA come from the germline V gene. This CDR3 spans 15 amino acids. Trimming removed 6 bases from V and 2 bases from J, with 18 bases in between.

Regarding this clonotype: At one end the junction does not follow the germline gene, possibly because of a read error. The chain carries TRBV2 and TRBJ2-6, with a tentative D call TRBD1 (6 bases). CDR3 size: 18 residues. Per the germline V gene, CDR1 is SNHLY and CDR2 is FYNNEI. The CDR3 reads CASSLTGQDGSGANVLIF. The CDR3 DNA reads TGTGCAAGCAGCCTGACAGGACAAGACGGCTCTGGGGCCAACGTCCTGATTTTC.

The chain recombines TRBV11-3 with TRBJ2-7; 10 bases are a match to TRBD2. V dropped 11 bases and J dropped 4; count of bases not matched to a gene: 14. Germline V gene lookup returns CDR1 SGHNT and CDR2 YENEEA. The CDR3 sequence is 15 residues long. CDR3 nucleotides: TGTGCCCTTAGGAGGGCTAGCGGGAGCTCATACGAGCAGTACTTC. Translating gives CALRRASGSSYEQYF.

This clonotype appeared a few times. The chain combines TRBV10-2 with TRBJ1-5; D perhaps matches TRBD1 (6 bases). Germline CDR1 WSHSY, CDR2 SAAADI. The CDR3 sequence is 16 residues long. Trimming removed 6 bases at V and 6 bases at J, with 21 bases between. The chain's CDR3 is CASSETGGVGSQPQHF. CDR3 nucleotides: TGCGCCAGCAGCGAGACAGGTGGGGTTGGCAGTCAGCCCCAGCATTTT.

In its sample, this clonotype was seen many times. V is TRBV5-4 and J is TRBJ2-1, with 7 bases identical to TRBD1. This CDR3 contains 15 residues. V lost 5 bases to trimming and J lost 2 bases; unmatched junction nucleotides: 7. Per germline, CDR1 SGHNT and CDR2 YYREEE (reference sequence). CDR3 in DNA: TGTGCCAGCAGTCAGCGACAGGGAGCCTACAATGAGCAGTTCTTC. This sequence encodes CASSQRQGAYNEQFF.

A note on this clonotype: A much larger clone is a single base away; this may be a read error. The chain is built from TRBV7-3 and TRBJ2-1; tentatively, D is TRBD1 or TRBD2 (5 bases each). Germline CDR1 SGHTA, CDR2 FQGTGA. This CDR3 region has 12 residues. The CDR3 region has the DNA TGTGCCATCAGCCCAACTAGGGGTGAGCAGTTCTTC. It translates to CAISPTRGEQFF.

This clonotype was recorded many times. This sequence joins TRBV28 and TRBJ1-1; 7 nucleotides align to TRBD1. The junction had 18 bases not matched to a gene; V was cut back by 3 bases and J by 5 bases. Germline values: CDR1 MDHEN, CDR2 SYDVKM. The CDR3 is 18 residues long. In DNA form, the CDR3 reads TGTGCCAGCAGTTTCCCGGGTTCTGGTCGGACAGGCCGGACTGAAGCTTTCTTT. This sequence encodes CASSFPGSGRTGRTEAFF.

Of note for this clonotype: One end of the junction does not line up with germline, which may come from a read error. J is TRBJ2-7 and V is TRBV29-1; D is perhaps TRBD1 (5 bases). CDR1 and CDR2 from the germline V gene are SQVTM and ANQGSEA. This CDR3 has 14 amino acids. The CDR3 loop is CSVGPVQAVSEQYF. The CDR3, as DNA: TGCAGCGTTGGTCCGGTACAGGCGGTGAGCGAGCAGTACTTT.

A remark on this clonotype: One end of the junction does not line up with germline, which may come from a read error. This chain joins TRBV12-3 or TRBV12-4 and TRBJ2-1; a weak D match, TRBD2 (5 bases). This CDR3 is 12 amino acids long. The CDR3 DNA reads TGTGCCGGCAGTCCTTTGAGGGTTGAGCAGTTCTTC. Its protein is CAGSPLRVEQFF.

There are many counts of this clonotype. The chain's CDR3 is CASSLNNGATQYF. DNA for the CDR3: TGTGCCAGCAGCTTGAACAACGGGGCCACGCAGTATTTT. This chain uses TRBV5-5 with TRBJ2-3; D assignment may be TRBD1 or TRBD2 (5 bases each). CDR1 is SGHKS, CDR2 YYEKEE, per germline (reference sequence). V lost 1 base and J 9 bases, leaving 12 bases between the germline ends. CDR3 length: 13 amino acids.

Comment on this clonotype: Since no conserved phenylalanine or tryptophan closes the CDR3, a read error is the likely cause. The chain is built from TRBV6-1 and TRBJ2-7; a possible D gene is TRBD2 (6 bases). Germline CDR1 is MNHNS and CDR2 is SASEGT. The CDR3 has 13 amino acids. V was pared by 7 bases and J by 6 bases, with 16 bases between. The CDR3 spells CASMWDGGSEQYL. CDR3 in DNA: TGTGCCAGCATGTGGGACGGAGGGAGCGAGCAGTACTTA.

On this clonotype itself: A much larger clone differs from this one at a single base, so this may be a read error. V gene TRBV13 combines with J gene TRBJ2-5; D assignment may be TRBD1 or TRBD2 (5 bases each). From germline, CDR1 is PRHDT and CDR2 FYEKMQ (reference sequence). CDR3 size: 14 residues. The CDR3 here is CASSLHPSRETQHF. CDR3 bases: TGTGCCAGCAGCCTACACCCTTCCAGGGAGACCCAGCACTTC. Full variable domain (rest looked up from reference TRBV13 and TRBJ2-5): AAGVIQSPRHLIKEKRETATLKCYPIPRHDTVYWYQQGPGQDPQFLISFYEKMQSDKGSIPDRFSAQQFSDYHSELNMSSLELGDSALYFCASSLHPSRETQHFGPGTRLLVL.

V usage is TRBV5-4 and J usage is TRBJ1-3; D may be TRBD1 (5 bases). The CDR3 is 15 residues long. V was clipped by 1 base and J by 4 bases, with 12 bases between them. Germline-derived CDR1 and CDR2 are SGHNT and YYREEE (reference sequence). Written as DNA, the CDR3 is TGTGCCAGCAGCTTGCCCGGGACGAGGGGAAACACCATATATTTT. Protein sequence: CASSLPGTRGNTIYF.

This clonotype came up once. One junction end disagrees with the germline gene, perhaps due to a read error. The V call is TRBV20-1, the J call TRBJ2-5, with D possibly TRBD1 on 6 matching bases. The CDR3 is 15 amino acids. CDR1 and CDR2 from the germline V gene are DFQATT and SNEGSKA (reference sequence). CDR3 loop: CSAFSLGGSQEIQYF. CDR3 DNA sequence: TGCAGTGCGTTCTCGTTAGGGGGTTCACAAGAGATCCAGTACTTC.

Regarding this clonotype: Being one base from a much bigger clone, this may be a read error. This rearrangement joins TRBV7-9 to TRBJ1-3; D not certain. This CDR3 contains 16 residues. The ends were cut back, 5 bases at V and 1 base at J, with 15 bases in the middle. CDR1 is SEHNR, CDR2 FQNEAQ, per germline (reference sequence). This CDR3 reads CASSPRERRSGNTIYF. CDR3 coding DNA: TGTGCCAGCAGCCCCCGGGAGAGACGGTCTGGAAACACCATATATTTT.